The rows below give T cell receptor beta chains drawn from one sample of a study of Ad26.COV2.S vaccination and SARS-CoV-2 variants. Here immunoSEQ multiplex PCR was the method, and the copy in TCRdb shows in-frame clones only, minus some. The sample carries roughly 300,000 clones, less than 90% recorded once. The sample here was peripheral blood, taken in a trial of Ad26.COV2.S vaccine versus placebo. The receptors shown here come from a person between 18 and 60 years old who received the Ad26.COV2.S COVID-19 vaccine or a placebo. Each CDR3 is given with its conserved first and last residue. A D gene is named only where the DNA matches it firmly. Not every row has a clone size; where given, it reads once, few, many or a size class.

>-|-|TRBJ1-2|TRBV18
CASSLAGALRGYGYTF
TGTGCCAGCTCACTGGCGGGGGCCCTTCGCGGCTATGGCTACACCTTC
>-|TRBD2|TRBJ2-3|TRBV7-2
CASRKGDYLSTDTQYF
TGTGCCAGCAGAAAAGGGGACTACCTTAGCACAGATACGCAGTATTTT
>-|-|TRBJ2-7|TRBV12-3/TRBV12-4
CASSLFLRYEQYF
TGTGCCAGCAGTTTGTTCCTGCGCTACGAGCAGTACTTC
>-|TRBD1|TRBJ2-5|TRBV2
CASIGGRGRETQYF
TGTGCCAGCATCGGGGGCAGGGGGCGGGAGACCCAGTACTTC
>-|-|TRBJ1-2|TRBV28
CASRTDYGYTF
TGTGCCAGCCGGACAGATTATGGCTACACCTTC
>-|TRBD1|TRBJ1-5|TRBV28
CASSRMRQGAHQPQHF
TGTGCCAGCAGTAGGATGAGACAGGGGGCCCATCAGCCCCAGCATTTT
>-|-|TRBJ1-2|TRBV6-5
CASSYGAGAQYGYTF
TGTGCCAGCAGTTACGGTGCAGGGGCCCAATATGGCTACACCTTC
>-|TRBD1|TRBJ2-3|TRBV6-5
CASSSSGQGRSDTQYF
TGTGCCAGCAGTTCCTCGGGACAGGGGCGTTCAGATACGCAGTATTTT
>-|TRBD1|TRBJ2-3|TRBV7-9
CASSLGGTVSTDTQYF
TGTGCCAGCAGCTTAGGGGGGACAGTGAGCACAGATACGCAGTATTTT
>once|TRBD1|TRBJ1-1|TRBV7-2
CASSPTDRVTEAFF
TGTGCCAGCAGCCCGACCGACAGGGTGACTGAAGCTTTCTTT
>-|TRBD2|TRBJ2-1|TRBV7-9
CASNSLAGVIVEQFF
TGTGCCAGCAACTCTCTAGCGGGAGTAATAGTTGAGCAGTTCTTC
>-|-|TRBJ1-2|TRBV3-1/TRBV3-2
CASSQGARKSGYTF
TGTGCCAGCAGCCAGGGGGCACGGAAAAGTGGCTACACCTTC
>-|-|TRBJ2-3|TRBV7-9
CASSPGTTDTQYF
TGTGCCAGCAGCCCAGGGACTACAGATACGCAGTATTTT
>-|-|TRBJ1-5|TRBV12-3/TRBV12-4
CASSLSYQPQHF
TGTGCCAGCAGTTTGTCTTATCAGCCCCAGCATTTT
>once|-|TRBJ1-5|TRBV6-2/TRBV6-3
CASSYLGSNQPQHF
TGTGCCAGCAGTTACTTGGGGTCCAATCAGCCCCAGCATTTT
>-|TRBD1|TRBJ1-2|TRBV19
CASSPQGAGGYTF
TGTGCCAGTAGTCCACAGGGGGCAGGAGGCTACACCTTC
>many|-|TRBJ1-4|TRBV3-1/TRBV3-2
CASSQVEDFEKLFF
TGTGCCAGCAGCCAAGTAGAGGATTTTGAAAAACTGTTTTTT
>-|TRBD2|TRBJ2-5|TRBV11-2
CASSYITGTNVETQYF
TGTGCCAGCAGCTACATTACCGGGACTAATGTGGAGACCCAGTACTTC
>-|-|TRBJ2-7|TRBV2
CASSRSGGQLFGGEQYF
TGTGCCAGCAGCCGGTCGGGGGGCCAGTTATTTGGTGGCGAGCAGTACTTC
>-|-|TRBJ2-7|TRBV5-5
CASSLEKRFYEQYF
TGTGCCAGCAGCTTGGAGAAACGTTTCTACGAGCAGTACTTC
>few|-|TRBJ1-1|TRBV6-4
CASSEAAFF
TGTGCCAGCAGTGAGGCGGCTTTCTTT
>-|TRBD1|TRBJ1-3|TRBV6-5
CASSRGGDSGNTIYF
TGTGCCAGCAGCCGAGGGGGCGACTCTGGAAACACCATATATTTT
>-|TRBD1|TRBJ2-3|TRBV13
CASSDGTDHGDTQYF
TGTGCCAGCAGCGACGGGACAGACCATGGGGATACGCAGTATTTT
>-|-|TRBJ1-6|TRBV2
CASSESVPAIRSPLHF
TGTGCCAGCAGTGAAAGCGTGCCGGCGATACGTTCACCCCTCCACTTT
>-|-|TRBJ1-1|TRBV10-1
CASSDKQNTEAFF
TGCGCCAGCAGCGACAAGCAGAACACTGAAGCTTTCTTT
>-|TRBD2|TRBJ2-3|TRBV19
CASSIARVAGPDTQYF
TGTGCCAGTAGTATCGCTCGAGTAGCGGGTCCAGATACGCAGTATTTT
>-|TRBD1|TRBJ2-7|TRBV7-9
CASSLGQGVYEQYF
TGTGCCAGCAGCCTGGGACAGGGAGTCTACGAGCAGTACTTC
>-|TRBD1|TRBJ2-3|TRBV2
CASSALGTGSTDTQYF
TGTGCCAGCAGCGCCCTTGGGACAGGTAGCACAGATACGCAGTATTTT
>-|-|TRBJ2-1|TRBV9
CASSASPGTSAQGINYNEQFF
TGTGCCAGCAGCGCTAGCCCCGGAACATCCGCCCAGGGAATCAACTACAATGAGCAGTTCTTC
>-|-|TRBJ1-4|TRBV4-3
CASSQEADSTNEKLFF
TGCGCCAGCAGCCAAGAGGCTGACTCAACTAATGAAAAACTGTTTTTT
>-|TRBD1|TRBJ2-1|TRBV9
CASSVGQGRNEQFF
TGTGCCAGCAGCGTAGGACAGGGGAGAAATGAGCAGTTCTTC
>-|-|TRBJ2-3|TRBV7-2
CASSKVSVPSTDTQYF
TGTGCCAGCAGCAAGGTTTCGGTCCCTAGCACAGATACGCAGTATTTT
>once|TRBD2|TRBJ2-4|TRBV30
CAWSSSGWSKNIQYF
TGTGCCTGGAGCTCTAGCGGATGGTCCAAAAACATTCAGTACTTC
>-|TRBD2|TRBJ2-3|TRBV18
CASSPPASGGTDTQYF
TGTGCCAGCTCACCACCGGCTAGCGGGGGGACAGATACGCAGTATTTT